This T cell receptor beta chain is from a study of graft-versus-host responses after intestinal transplantation. Overall study context: Once they had received anti-thymocyte globulin induction, all recipients took tacrolimus and steroids for around 3 years. Study findings and constraints: Investigators detected GvH clones in recipient marrow, with some emerging earlier in ileum or blood. Allografts of one patient group, those with graft-donor T cell macrochimerism, had high graft-versus-host to host-versus-graft clonal ratios.

Points on this clone: Its antigen is undetermined.

There are 14 residues in the CDR3. Germline V gives CDR1 MNHEY, CDR2 SMNVEV (reference sequence). V was trimmed by 5 bases and J by 1 base, leaving 11 bases between them. Assay: immunoSEQ multiplex PCR; the TCRdb copy retains only in-frame clones and omits some. This table holds about 73,000 clones, around 90% found once. Specimen: unstimulated CD8+ T cells sorted from spleen or lymph node cells, collected before transplant. The receptor was derived from a human donor who was the organ donor for an intestinal transplant. V is TRBV27 and J is TRBJ1-1, with D possibly matching TRBD1 (6 bases). CDR3 bases: TGTGCCAGCAGTCCCGGGACATCGAACACTGAAGCTTTCTTT. This gives the protein CASSPGTSNTEAFF.